These 18 T cell receptor beta chains were sequenced from one sample in a study of blood T cell repertoires in COVID-19. Here immunoSEQ multiplex PCR was the method, and the copy in TCRdb shows in-frame clones only, minus some. The table has 35,000 to 50,000 clones, nearly 70% seen once. The sequenced sample was peripheral blood. Receptors originate from a man aged 80 or over with acute or convalescent COVID-19.

This sequence joins TRBV12-5 and TRBJ2-3, with 7 nucleotides matching TRBD1. Looked up from germline, CDR1 is LGHNT and CDR2 is FRNRAP. The J segment lost 2 bases and the V segment lost 6 bases, leaving 5 bases of the junction unmatched. The CDR3 consists of 14 residues. CDR3 sequence reads: CASGPGQSTDTQYF. The CDR3 DNA reads as TGTGCTAGTGGCCCGGGACAGTCCACAGATACGCAGTATTTT.

This clone was detected a few times. The rearrangement uses TRBV5-3 and TRBJ2-2; TRBD2 aligns across 8 bases. TRBV5-3 is noted as an ORF with a role that remains uncertain. With V trimmed by 4 bases and J by 7 bases, 6 bases remained unmatched. The CDR3 runs 14 residues. The CDR3 region has the DNA TGTGCCAGAAGCGTGGGACTAGTGGGCGGGGAGCTGTTTTTT. Amino acid sequence: CARSVGLVGGELFF.

This clone is medium-sized (0.01 to 0.1%) within its sample. The chain joins TRBV3-1 (or the pseudogene TRBV3-2) to TRBJ2-3; 8 bases match TRBD2. The germline V gene encodes CDR1 LGHDT and CDR2 YNNKEL (reference sequence). This CDR3 is built from 15 residues. V trimming: 0 bases; J trimming: 6 bases; junction bases outside the gene matches: 5. CDR3 residues: CASSQDGGAADTQYF. The DNA for the CDR3 is TGTGCCAGCAGCCAAGACGGGGGGGCAGCGGATACGCAGTATTTT.

This clone was seen many times. V and J are TRBV6-1 and TRBJ1-1, with D possibly TRBD1 on 5 matching bases. The germline V gene has CDR1 MNHNS and CDR2 SASEGT. This CDR3 is built from 14 residues. Trimming took off 2 bases at V and 1 base at J, with 8 bases between the two ends. CDR3 in DNA: TGTGCCAGCAGTGAACTAGGGGCGAACACTGAAGCTTTCTTT. It specifies CASSELGANTEAFF.

This chain uses TRBV7-9 with TRBJ2-1; 7 nucleotides agree with TRBD1. The germline gives CDR1 SEHNR, CDR2 FQNEAQ (reference sequence). Trimming took 5 bases from V and 4 from J; bases not matched to a gene: 11. CDR3 length: 16 residues. The CDR3, as DNA: TGTGCCAGCAGCCCACGGACAGGAGGACAATACAATGAGCAGTTCTTC. Translated, it gives CASSPRTGGQYNEQFF.

V is TRBV12-5 and J is TRBJ2-1; D is undetermined. Looked up from germline, CDR1 is LGHNT and CDR2 is FRNRAP. Trimming took off 0 bases at V and 9 bases at J, with 3 bases between the two ends. This CDR3 has 11 residues. CDR3 nucleotide sequence: TGTGCTAGTGGTTTGGTTCTTGAGCAGTTCTTC. Translated, it gives CASGLVLEQFF.

The chain employs TRBV7-2 and TRBJ1-1, with TRBD1 identical over 9 bases. V was pared by 5 bases and J by 1 base, with 2 bases of the junction left unmatched. Germline V lookup: CDR1 SGHTA, CDR2 FQGNSA. The length of the CDR3 is 14 residues. CDR3 in DNA: TGTGCCAGCAGCCAGGGACAGGGGAACACTGAAGCTTTCTTT. Protein: CASSQGQGNTEAFF. Full variable domain (missing parts from reference TRBV7-2 and TRBJ1-1): GAGVSQSPSNKVTEKGKDVELRCDPISGHTALYWYRQSLGQGLEFLIYFQGNSAPDKSGLPSDRFSAERTGGSVSTLTIQRTQQEDSAVYLCASSQGQGNTEAFFGQGTRLTVV.

This clone was seen just once. J is TRBJ2-7 and V is TRBV19; D perhaps matches TRBD2 (6 bases). V was pared by 6 bases and J by 3 bases, with 6 bases between. The germline V gene encodes CDR1 LNHDA and CDR2 SQIVND (reference sequence). CDR3 length: 11 residues. The CDR3 DNA follows: TGTGCCAGTAGGGGGGGCTACGAGCAGTACTTC. It specifies CASRGGYEQYF.

This chain uses TRBV28 with TRBJ2-7; TRBD2 aligns across 7 bases. Losses at the gene ends were 6 bases for V and 5 bases for J; bases not matched to a gene: 7. The CDR3 runs 13 residues. The germline gives CDR1 MDHEN, CDR2 SYDVKM. The CDR3 loop reads CASSPGGGDEQYF. DNA for the CDR3: TGTGCCAGCAGCCCGGGGGGAGGGGACGAGCAGTACTTC.

This rearrangement joins TRBV11-2 to TRBJ1-4; D is unresolved. V was trimmed by 2 bases and J by 2 bases, leaving 3 bases between them. The CDR3 has 13 residues. Germline loops: CDR1 SGHAT, CDR2 FQNNGV. This chain's CDR3 is CASSLHTNEKLFF. CDR3 bases: TGTGCCAGCAGCTTACATACTAATGAAAAACTGTTTTTT.

Written as DNA, the CDR3 is TGTGCCAGCAGTTACGGGACAGGGATCTATGGCTACACCTTC. It encodes CASSYGTGIYGYTF. The chain recombines TRBV6-5 with TRBJ1-2; 9 nucleotides line up with TRBD1. V was pared by 2 bases and J by 4 bases, with 2 bases of the junction left unmatched. Germline V CDR1 and CDR2: MNHEY, SVGAGI. The CDR3 loop spans 14 amino acids.

There are a few counts of this clone. The V call is TRBV25-1, the J call TRBJ2-2, with D possibly matching TRBD2 (6 bases). The CDR3 covers 16 residues. Germline V lookup: CDR1 MGHDK, CDR2 SYGVNS. Trimming took 2 bases from V and 1 from J, leaving 11 bases between them. CDR3 bases: TGTGCCAGCAGTGAACCGAGCGGGCGGAACACCGGGGAGCTGTTTTTT. Translated: CASSEPSGRNTGELFF.

The chain joins TRBV29-1 to TRBJ1-3, with D perhaps matching TRBD1 (5 bases). Germline CDR1 SQVTM, CDR2 ANQGSEA. V gave up 4 bases and J gave up 4 bases, with 14 bases separating them. The CDR3 length is 14 residues. The CDR3 sequence is CSVASPTEGNTIYF. The DNA of the CDR3 is TGCAGCGTTGCCTCGCCGACAGAAGGAAACACCATATATTTT.

This clone has a count of ten or more. CDR3 nucleotides: TGTGCCAGTACCCGGGACAGGGCCACCAATCAGCCCCAGCATTTT. This sequence encodes CASTRDRATNQPQHF. The chain employs TRBV19 and TRBJ1-5; TRBD1 aligns across 9 bases. CDR1 is LNHDA and CDR2 is SQIVND in the germline V gene (reference sequence). The CDR3 spans 15 residues. Germline trimming cut 7 bases from V and 3 bases from J; bases unmatched to any gene: 7.

This clone was detected a few times. The V and J genes are TRBV7-2 and TRBJ2-7; the D is unclear. The V gene lost 3 bases and the J gene lost 0 bases, with 9 bases spanning the gap. Germline V lookup: CDR1 SGHTA, CDR2 FQGNSA. The CDR3 contains 14 residues. CDR3 loop: CASSLGSLSYEQYF. Here the CDR3 DNA reads TGTGCCAGCAGCTTGGGTAGCCTCTCCTACGAGCAGTACTTC. The whole variable domain, filled in from reference TRBV7-2 and TRBJ2-7, reads GAGVSQSPSNKVTEKGKDVELRCDPISGHTALYWYRQSLGQGLEFLIYFQGNSAPDKSGLPSDRFSAERTGGSVSTLTIQRTQQEDSAVYLCASSLGSLSYEQYFGPGTRLTVT.

This clone was seen only a few times. V usage is TRBV4-1 and J usage is TRBJ2-2; tentatively, D is TRBD1 (5 bases). Trimming shortened V by 8 bases and J by 1 base, and 11 bases separated the two germline ends. CDR1 and CDR2 (germline): MGHRA, YSYEKL. The CDR3 sequence is 14 residues long. The CDR3 is CASGEGENTGELFF. Here the CDR3 DNA reads TGCGCCAGCGGGGAAGGGGAGAACACCGGGGAGCTGTTTTTT.

The chain recombines TRBV5-4 with TRBJ1-2, with 11 bases identical to TRBD1. Germline loops: CDR1 SGHNT, CDR2 YYREEE (reference sequence). There are 17 residues in the CDR3. J was trimmed by 6 bases and V by 0 bases; bases with no gene match: 10. The CDR3 coding sequence is TGTGCCAGCAGCTTGGGGGGACAGGGGGTTGGAATGGATGGCTACACCTTC. This codes for CASSLGGQGVGMDGYTF.

This chain joins TRBV28 and TRBJ1-3; a weak D match, TRBD1 (6 bases). Trimming took off 5 bases at V and 3 bases at J, with 14 bases between the two ends. The V gene's germline CDR1 is MDHEN and CDR2 SYDVKM. The CDR3 is 15 residues long. CDR3 coding DNA: TGTGCCAGCAGTGCCAGGGGCTACGATGGAAACACCATATATTTT. It yields the protein CASSARGYDGNTIYF.